This T cell receptor beta chain was recorded in a study of cytomegalovirus exposure and HLA in healthy donors. Clones were sequenced by immunoSEQ multiplex PCR, and TCRdb holds only the in-frame ones, with some missing. Here the sample spans some 200,000 clones, about 89% being singletons. General study points: The dataset shows that most TCR sequences were rare, while some public TCRs occurred in many donors.

In germline, CDR1 is SGHNT, CDR2 YYREEE (reference sequence). Unmatched junction bases numbered 2, after V lost 0 bases and J lost 2 bases. The CDR3 covers 15 residues. On this clone itself: Its target is not known.

Sequenced: PBMCs. The source is a woman under 30 in good health and CMV-seronegative. The chain joins TRBV5-4 to TRBJ2-7; 10 nucleotides match TRBD2. The CDR3 is CASSLAGLAAYEQYF. In nucleotides, the CDR3 is TGTGCCAGCAGCTTGGCTGGACTAGCGGCCTACGAGCAGTACTTC.